Each of the 18 T cell receptor beta chains below was sequenced from the same sample in a study of response to subunit inactivated influenza vaccine. TCRdb fed the RT-PCR reads into MiXCR, producing one record per CDR3 protein. The data contain 450,000 to 600,000 distinct CDR3 sequences, about 15% of them singletons. The sequencing here drew on CD4+ T cells sorted from PBMCs, taken less than 30 months after vaccination. Receptors originate from a man between 45 and 75 years old who received an inactivated influenza vaccine.

This clonotype has more than one count but fewer than ten. This chain links TRBV7-2 with TRBJ1-5; 9 bases are a match to TRBD1. There are 14 residues in the CDR3. CDR1 is SGHTA and CDR2 is FQGNSA in the germline V gene. The junction had 6 bases not matched to a gene; V was cut back by 5 bases and J by 7 bases. The CDR3 loop reads CASSPQDRGQPQHF. The CDR3 DNA follows: TGTGCCAGCAGCCCCCAGGACAGGGGACAGCCCCAGCATTTT.

V is TRBV11-2 and J is TRBJ2-1; 8 bases map to TRBD2. Germline V CDR1 and CDR2: SGHAT, FQNNGV. The CDR3 sequence is 16 residues long. V shed 5 bases, J shed 2 bases, and the junction held 8 bases outside the gene matches. In DNA, the CDR3 is TGTGCCAGCAGCAGAGGTAGCGGGAACGCCTACAATGAGCAGTTCTTC. Encoded protein: CASSRGSGNAYNEQFF. The full variable domain, rest sourced from reference TRBV11-2 and TRBJ2-1, is EAGVAQSPRYKIIEKRQSVAFWCNPISGHATLYWYQQILGQGPKLLIQFQNNGVVDDSQLPKDRFSAERLKGVDSTLKIQPAKLEDSAVYLCASSRGSGNAYNEQFFGPGTRLTVL.

This clonotype turned up a few times. The genes are TRBV4-1 and TRBJ2-1; 7 positions agree with TRBD1. Trimming cost V 1 base and J 2 bases; bases outside gene matches: 8. The CDR3 has 17 residues. Germline assignment: CDR1 MGHRA and CDR2 YSYEKL. Written as DNA, the CDR3 is TGCGCCAGCAGCCAAGCAACCGGGACAGTCGCCTACAATGAGCAGTTCTTC. Its translation: CASSQATGTVAYNEQFF.

The chain has TRBV20-1 and TRBJ1-5; D possibly corresponds to TRBD1 (5 bases). Per the germline V gene, CDR1 is DFQATT and CDR2 is SNEGSKA (reference sequence). The CDR3 contains 12 residues. The V end lost 5 bases, the J end lost 5 bases, and 10 bases lay between the germline ends. The CDR3 protein is CSAVAGDQPQHF. As DNA, the CDR3 is TGCAGTGCTGTCGCGGGGGATCAGCCCCAGCATTTT.

The rearrangement links TRBV20-1 to TRBJ1-1; D gene ambiguous. The CDR3 has 15 residues. V was shortened by 4 bases and J by 0 bases, with 15 bases between the two germline ends. Germline V gene data show CDR1 as DFQATT and CDR2 as SNEGSKA (reference sequence). The CDR3 spells CSAIVSGQLNTEAFF. CDR3 nucleotide sequence: TGCAGTGCTATCGTCTCTGGGCAGTTGAACACTGAAGCTTTCTTT.

The CDR3 coding sequence is TGCAGCGTGTCGGGACAGGGGGTTAGGGGCTACACCTTC. Its protein is CSVSGQGVRGYTF. The chain has TRBV29-1 and TRBJ1-2; TRBD1 matches at 11 bases. The V gene's germline CDR1 is SQVTM and CDR2 ANQGSEA. This CDR3 spans 13 amino acids. The V gene end was trimmed by 6 bases and the J gene end by 8 bases; junction bases not matched to a gene: 8.

This clonotype was counted a single time. One end of the junction fails to match germline, which may point to a read error. The rearrangement uses TRBV18 and TRBJ2-1; TRBD1 might be the D (6 bases). The CDR3 loop spans 14 amino acids. The V gene's germline CDR1 is KGHSH and CDR2 LQKENI. The CDR3: CVSSPHRVPNEQFF. In nucleotides, the CDR3 is TGTGTCAGCTCACCACACAGGGTACCCAATGAGCAGTTCTTC.

The CDR3 reads CASSQDTTGRYEQYF. In DNA, the CDR3 is TGTGCCAGCAGCCAAGATACAACAGGGCGCTACGAGCAGTACTTC. V and J are TRBV4-2 and TRBJ2-7; tentatively, D is TRBD1 (6 bases). This CDR3 spans 15 amino acids. The V gene lost 0 bases and the J gene lost 3 bases, with 12 bases spanning the gap. CDR1 LGHNA and CDR2 YNFKEQ come from the germline V gene.

This clonotype has more than one count but fewer than ten. The V and J genes are TRBV5-6 and TRBJ2-7, with 11 bases identical to TRBD2. The J segment lost 4 bases and the V segment lost 2 bases, leaving 8 bases of the junction unmatched. The CDR3 is 16 amino acids. Germline loops: CDR1 SGHDT, CDR2 YYEEEE. The CDR3 loop reads CASSFGLAGGSYEQYF. The CDR3 DNA reads as TGTGCCAGCAGCTTTGGCCTAGCGGGAGGCTCGTACGAGCAGTACTTC.

The CDR3 protein is CSAPGNGLDSPLHF. CDR3 DNA: TGCAGTGCGCCAGGGAATGGCCTAGATTCACCCCTCCACTTT. This sequence joins TRBV20-1 and TRBJ1-6; tentatively, D is TRBD1 (5 bases). Germline values: CDR1 DFQATT, CDR2 SNEGSKA (reference sequence). V was clipped by 6 bases and J by 8 bases, with 17 bases between them. The CDR3 contains 14 residues.

The rearrangement links TRBV6-1 to TRBJ1-6, with D hard to call. This CDR3 is 16 amino acids long. Germline V gene data show CDR1 as MNHNS and CDR2 as SASEGT. The V end was cut by 3 bases, the J end by 7 bases, with 16 bases between. CDR3 residues: CASSDGFLNFNSPLHF. The CDR3 DNA follows: TGTGCCAGCAGTGATGGATTTTTAAATTTCAATTCACCCCTCCACTTT.

This clonotype was counted a few times. DNA for the CDR3: TGTGCCAGCAGCCAAGAAGCGGGTCCTCCCTGGGGCTATGGCTACACCTTC. This codes for CASSQEAGPPWGYGYTF. The chain recombines TRBV4-2 with TRBJ1-2; unclear D gene. This CDR3 spans 17 amino acids. V was pared by 0 bases and J by 4 bases, with 18 bases between. The germline V gene encodes CDR1 LGHNA and CDR2 YNFKEQ.

This clonotype was seen a few times. The chain couples TRBV5-1 to TRBJ2-7; 9 bases map to TRBD1. The CDR3 loop spans 13 amino acids. The germline gives CDR1 SGHRS, CDR2 YFSETQ. Trimming took 5 bases from V and 5 from J; bases not matched to a gene: 5. The DNA of the CDR3 is TGCGCCAGCAGACGGACAGGGGCGAACGAGCAGTACTTC. It yields the protein CASRRTGANEQYF.

The sample holds many counts of this clonotype. The V gene is TRBV7-2, the J gene TRBJ2-1, with 14 bases that match TRBD2. The CDR3 has 17 amino acids. The V gene's germline CDR1 is SGHTA and CDR2 FQGNSA. V shed 3 bases and J 5 bases; nucleotides not matched to a gene: 6. The CDR3 sequence: CASSLGGLAGAHNEQFF. The CDR3 DNA sequence: TGTGCCAGCAGCTTGGGGGGACTAGCGGGGGCCCACAATGAGCAGTTCTTC. Filled out from reference TRBV7-2 and TRBJ2-1, the complete variable domain reads GAGVSQSPSNKVTEKGKDVELRCDPISGHTALYWYRQSLGQGLEFLIYFQGNSAPDKSGLPSDRFSAERTGGSVSTLTIQRTQQEDSAVYLCASSLGGLAGAHNEQFFGPGTRLTVL.

This clonotype was counted at least ten times. V and J are TRBV6-2 or TRBV6-3 and TRBJ2-7; 7 positions agree with TRBD1. V gave up 8 bases and J gave up 0 bases; unmatched junction bases: 16. The CDR3 loop spans 17 amino acids. CDR1 and CDR2 from the germline V gene are MNHEY and SVGEGT. The CDR3 DNA is TGTGCCAGCGCGCTCCAGACATTAGACAGGGCCTCCTACGAGCAGTACTTC. Its protein is CASALQTLDRASYEQYF.

This chain links TRBV19 with TRBJ1-6; D is uncertain. V lost 2 bases to trimming and J lost 5 bases, with 10 bases between them. The CDR3 sequence is 15 residues long. Germline CDR1 is LNHDA and CDR2 is SQIVND (reference sequence). The CDR3 loop reads CASSITDRNNSPLHF. Written as DNA, the CDR3 is TGTGCCAGTAGTATAACGGACCGAAATAATTCACCCCTCCACTTT.

The table lists this clonotype with a few counts. V and J are TRBV15 and TRBJ1-1; tentatively, D is TRBD1 (5 bases). V lost 5 bases to trimming and J lost 7 bases, with 11 bases between them. The CDR3 extends over 12 amino acids. The germline CDR1 and CDR2 sequences are LNHNV and YYDKDF (reference sequence). The CDR3 sequence is CATSQGGLEAFF. The DNA of the CDR3 is TGTGCCACCAGCCAGGGCGGACTTGAAGCTTTCTTT.

The sample holds many counts of this clonotype. V is TRBV29-1 and J is TRBJ2-7; 11 nucleotides match TRBD1. V dropped 6 bases and J dropped 6; count of bases not matched to a gene: 10. Germline V gene lookup returns CDR1 SQVTM and CDR2 ANQGSEA. The CDR3 is 14 amino acids. As DNA, the CDR3 is TGCAGCGTAGAAAGGGACAGGGGGAGTTCCGAGCAGTACTTC. This translates into CSVERDRGSSEQYF.